The next 5 T cell receptor beta chains were all read from a single sample in a study of T cell responses to AZD1222 COVID-19 vaccine. Sequenced by immunoSEQ multiplex PCR; TCRdb stores in-frame clones only, minus some. The table records about 200,000 clones, roughly 92% of them present only once. The starting material was peripheral blood, obtained 28 days after the second dose of the MenACWY control vaccine. The receptors were gathered from an adult who received the MenACWY meningococcal vaccine as a control.

V is TRBV29-1 and J is TRBJ1-1, with D tentatively TRBD1 (6 bases). Germline-derived CDR1 and CDR2 are SQVTM and ANQGSEA. V was cut by 7 bases and J by 1 base, with 10 bases left in between. The CDR3 is 12 amino acids. The CDR3 DNA reads as TGCAGCGCCAGGACAGCGAACACTGAAGCTTTCTTT. This codes for CSARTANTEAFF.

The CDR3 sequence is CAISEKRGTGNTIYF. The CDR3 DNA reads as TGTGCCATCAGTGAAAAAAGAGGGACAGGAAACACCATATATTTT. The rearrangement joins TRBV10-3 to TRBJ1-3; D possibly corresponds to TRBD1 (6 bases). Looked up from germline, CDR1 is ENHRY and CDR2 is SYGVKD. Trimming stripped 3 bases from V and 4 bases from J, with 13 bases between. The CDR3 sequence is 15 residues long.

The chain employs TRBV28 and TRBJ2-7; 13 bases agree with TRBD2. Germline CDR1 is MDHEN and CDR2 is SYDVKM. The CDR3 has 16 residues. V shed 2 bases and J 6 bases; nucleotides not matched to a gene: 7. CDR3 nucleotide sequence: TGTGCCAGCAGTTTAGTTACTAGCGGGAGGGTCGGCGAGCAGTACTTC. Its translation: CASSLVTSGRVGEQYF. The variable domain in full, with the rest retrieved from reference TRBV28 and TRBJ2-7, is DVKVTQSSRYLVKRTGEKVFLECVQDMDHENMFWYRQDPGLGLRLIYFSYDVKMKEKGDIPEGYSVSREKKERFSLILESASTNQTSMYLCASSLVTSGRVGEQYFGPGTRLTVT.

The chain is built from TRBV5-5 and TRBJ1-1, with D perhaps matching TRBD1 (6 bases). Germline V CDR1 and CDR2: SGHKS, YYEKEE (reference sequence). V was cut by 1 base and J by 3 bases, with 7 bases left in between. There are 13 residues in the CDR3. The CDR3 region has the DNA TGTGCCAGCAGCTTGAGGGGGGACACTGAAGCTTTCTTT. Translated: CASSLRGDTEAFF.

The chain couples TRBV24-1 to TRBJ2-3; D gene ambiguous. CDR1 is KGHDR and CDR2 is SFDVKD in the germline V gene. The ends were cut back, 1 base at V and 5 bases at J, with 9 bases in the middle. This CDR3 has 14 amino acids. The CDR3 DNA sequence: TGTGCCACCAGTGATTTTCCGGGTCTAGATACGCAGTATTTT. This codes for CATSDFPGLDTQYF.